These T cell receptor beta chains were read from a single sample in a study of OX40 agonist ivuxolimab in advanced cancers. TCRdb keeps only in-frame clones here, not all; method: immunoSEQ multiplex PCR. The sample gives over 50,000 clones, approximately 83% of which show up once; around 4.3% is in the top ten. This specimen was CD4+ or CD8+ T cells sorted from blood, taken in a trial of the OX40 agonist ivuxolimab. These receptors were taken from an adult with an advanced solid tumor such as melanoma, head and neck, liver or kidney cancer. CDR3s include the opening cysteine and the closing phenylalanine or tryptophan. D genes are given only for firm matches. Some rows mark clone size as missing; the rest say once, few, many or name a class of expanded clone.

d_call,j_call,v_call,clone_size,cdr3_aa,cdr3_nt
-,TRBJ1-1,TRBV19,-,CASRIGRNTEAFF,TGTGCCAGTAGGATCGGACGGAACACTGAAGCTTTCTTT
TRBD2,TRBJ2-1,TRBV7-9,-,CASSPLYESGTIGEQFF,TGTGCCAGCAGCCCCCTCTACGAGAGCGGGACTATTGGTGAGCAGTTCTTC
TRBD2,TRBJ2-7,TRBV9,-,CASSVSPTSEYEQYF,TGTGCCAGCAGCGTTTCTCCGACTAGCGAGTACGAGCAGTACTTC
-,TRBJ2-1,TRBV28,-,CASSSGGATLNEQFF,TGTGCCAGCAGCTCCGGCGGGGCGACCTTAAATGAGCAGTTCTTC
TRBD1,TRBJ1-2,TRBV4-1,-,CASSQDVDRGRYGYTF,TGCGCCAGCAGCCAAGATGTGGACAGGGGCCGCTATGGCTACACCTTC
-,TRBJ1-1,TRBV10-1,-,CASLRGTIPNTEAFF,TGCGCCAGCCTGAGAGGGACAATACCGAACACTGAAGCTTTCTTT
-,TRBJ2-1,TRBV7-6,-,CASSLGGLWQFF,TGTGCCAGCAGCTTAGGAGGGCTTTGGCAGTTCTTC
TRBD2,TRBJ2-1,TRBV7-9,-,CASSSGGSYNEQFF,TGTGCCAGCAGCAGCGGGGGGTCTTACAATGAGCAGTTCTTC
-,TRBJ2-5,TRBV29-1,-,CSVANIAAGGETQYF,TGCAGCGTCGCGAACATCGCGGCGGGTGGGGAGACCCAGTACTTC
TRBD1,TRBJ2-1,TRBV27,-,CASSREGGDANEQFF,TGTGCCAGCAGCCGTGAAGGGGGCGATGCCAATGAGCAGTTCTTC
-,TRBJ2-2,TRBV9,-,CASSRTRDTSNTGELFF,TGTGCCAGCAGCCGGACAAGGGACACCTCGAACACCGGGGAGCTGTTTTTT
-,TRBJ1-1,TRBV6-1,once,CASSVDFKGAFF,TGTGCCAGCAGTGTAGACTTTAAGGGAGCTTTCTTT
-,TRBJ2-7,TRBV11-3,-,CASSQRSGYEQYF,TGTGCCAGCAGTCAAAGGTCGGGCTACGAGCAGTACTTC
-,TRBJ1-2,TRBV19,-,CASSTDSARYGYTF,TGTGCCAGTAGTACAGACAGTGCCCGCTATGGCTACACCTTC
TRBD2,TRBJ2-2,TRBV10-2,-,CASRTSGRVGGELFF,TGCGCCAGCAGGACTAGCGGGAGGGTCGGCGGGGAGCTGTTTTTT
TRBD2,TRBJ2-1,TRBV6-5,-,CASSYSLTSGSNEQFF,TGTGCCAGCAGTTACTCACTTACTAGCGGGAGCAATGAGCAGTTCTTC
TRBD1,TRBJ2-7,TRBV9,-,CASSSTGGRYEQYF,TGTGCCAGCAGCTCGACAGGGGGCCGGTACGAGCAGTACTTC
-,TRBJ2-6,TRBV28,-,CASSLAGHPSGANVLTF,TGTGCCAGCAGTTTGGCGGGACACCCCTCTGGGGCCAACGTCCTGACTTTC
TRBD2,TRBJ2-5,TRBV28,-,CASSRPPGASGKETQYF,TGTGCCAGCAGTCGACCCCCCGGGGCTAGCGGGAAAGAGACCCAGTACTTC
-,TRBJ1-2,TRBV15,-,CATSRVPAGGYTF,TGTGCCACCAGCAGAGTCCCTGCGGGGGGCTACACCTTC
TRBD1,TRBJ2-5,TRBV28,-,CASSLSRDRGYQETQYF,TGTGCCAGCAGTTTAAGCCGGGACAGGGGATACCAAGAGACCCAGTACTTC
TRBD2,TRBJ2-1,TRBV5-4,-,CASSLWAGGYNEQFF,TGTGCCAGCAGCTTGTGGGCGGGAGGATACAATGAGCAGTTCTTC
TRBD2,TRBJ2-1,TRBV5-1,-,CASSPGLDPHEQFF,TGCGCCAGCTCACCGGGACTAGATCCGCATGAGCAGTTCTTC
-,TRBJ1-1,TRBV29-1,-,CSVEEAMNTEAFF,TGCAGCGTTGAGGAGGCGATGAACACTGAAGCTTTCTTT
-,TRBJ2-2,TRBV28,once,CASSFLGSGSTGELFF,TGTGCCAGCAGTTTCCTCGGGTCCGGCAGCACCGGGGAGCTGTTTTTT
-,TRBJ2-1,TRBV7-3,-,CASSPQGGGRTEREQFF,TGTGCCAGCAGCCCCCAAGGGGGCGGGAGGACCGAGAGGGAGCAGTTCTTC
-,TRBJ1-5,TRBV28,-,CASSEQAFSQPQHF,TGTGCCAGCAGTGAACAGGCTTTTAGTCAGCCCCAGCATTTT
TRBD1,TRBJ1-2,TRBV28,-,CASSGTGAFGYTF,TGTGCCAGCAGTGGGACAGGGGCTTTTGGCTACACCTTC
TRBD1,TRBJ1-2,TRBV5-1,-,CASSLEGAGGYTF,TGCGCCAGCAGCTTGGAGGGGGCGGGCGGCTACACCTTC